Listed here is a single T cell receptor beta chain. The second PCR ran about 6 to 12 cycles with a sample-barcoded 5' primer and J-beta primers. TCRdb used MiXCR to reprocess the 5' RACE reads, holding one entry per CDR3 protein. The table includes roughly 1,700,000 distinct CDR3 sequences, about 30% detected once. The data were obtained in a study of blood T cells in healthy people across ages. V lost 3 bases to trimming and J lost 8 bases, with 13 bases between them. The length of the CDR3 is 14 residues. Germline-derived CDR1 and CDR2 are KGHDR and SFDVKD. This TCR was sampled from a woman in her twenties or thirties in good health. Sequencing was done on a sample of blood. The chain has TRBV24-1 and TRBJ2-1; D perhaps matches TRBD1 (5 bases). CDR3 region: CATSDPGQGDEQFF. CDR3 sequence (DNA): TGTGCCACCAGTGATCCCGGTCAGGGCGATGAGCAGTTCTTC.